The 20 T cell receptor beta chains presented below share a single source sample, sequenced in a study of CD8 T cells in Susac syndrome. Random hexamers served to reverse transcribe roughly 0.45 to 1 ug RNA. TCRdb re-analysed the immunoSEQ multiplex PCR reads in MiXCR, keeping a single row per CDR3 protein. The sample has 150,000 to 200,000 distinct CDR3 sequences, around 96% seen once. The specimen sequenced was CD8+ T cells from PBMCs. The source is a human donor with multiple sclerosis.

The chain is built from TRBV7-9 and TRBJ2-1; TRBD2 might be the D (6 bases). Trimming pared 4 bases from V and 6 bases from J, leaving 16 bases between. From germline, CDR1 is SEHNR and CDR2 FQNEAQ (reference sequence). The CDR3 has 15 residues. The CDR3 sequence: CASSSGTHPPNEQFF. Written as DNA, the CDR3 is TGTGCCAGCAGCTCAGGGACTCACCCCCCCAATGAGCAGTTCTTC.

CDR3 sequence: CASSSAPAGPNYGYTF. The DNA of the CDR3 is TGTGCCAGCAGTTCGGCCCCAGCGGGCCCAAACTATGGCTACACCTTC. The genes are TRBV27 and TRBJ1-2; the D is unclear. The CDR3 loop spans 16 amino acids. Trimming pared 4 bases from V and 2 bases from J, leaving 17 bases between. Germline values: CDR1 MNHEY, CDR2 SMNVEV (reference sequence).

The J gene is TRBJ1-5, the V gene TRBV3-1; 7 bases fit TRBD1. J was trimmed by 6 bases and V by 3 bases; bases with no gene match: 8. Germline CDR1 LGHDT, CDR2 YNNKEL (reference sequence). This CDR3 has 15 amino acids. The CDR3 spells CASSHFGQVVQPQHF. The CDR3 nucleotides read TGTGCCAGCAGCCACTTCGGACAGGTGGTTCAGCCCCAGCATTTT.

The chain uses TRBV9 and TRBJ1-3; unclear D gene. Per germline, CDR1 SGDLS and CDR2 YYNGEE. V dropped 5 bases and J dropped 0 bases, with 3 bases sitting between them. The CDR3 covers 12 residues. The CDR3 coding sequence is TGTGCCAGCAGGTCCTCTGGAAACACCATATATTTT. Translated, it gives CASRSSGNTIYF.

The CDR3 DNA is TGTGCCAGCTTAAACGACAGATACCAAGAGACCCAGTACTTC. Translation gives CASLNDRYQETQYF. This chain connects TRBV18 to TRBJ2-5, with D perhaps matching TRBD1 (5 bases). The germline V and J ends were trimmed by 7 bases and 0 bases, with 12 bases remaining between them. The germline gives CDR1 KGHSH, CDR2 LQKENI. This CDR3 is built from 14 residues.

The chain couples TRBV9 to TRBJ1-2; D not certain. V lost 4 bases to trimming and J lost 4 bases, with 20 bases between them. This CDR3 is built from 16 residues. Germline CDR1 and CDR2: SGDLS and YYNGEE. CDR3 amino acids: CASSPRSLDLGYGYTF. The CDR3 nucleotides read TGTGCCAGCAGCCCTCGATCCTTGGACTTGGGCTATGGCTACACCTTC.

The CDR3 here is CASSESRGHSPLHF. DNA of the CDR3: TGTGCCAGCAGTGAATCTCGGGGGCATTCACCCCTCCACTTT. The gene calls are TRBV25-1 and TRBJ1-6; a possible D gene is TRBD1 (6 bases). There are 14 residues in the CDR3. Germline V gene sequence: CDR1 MGHDK, CDR2 SYGVNS. V shed 1 base and J shed 8 bases, with 9 bases lying between them.

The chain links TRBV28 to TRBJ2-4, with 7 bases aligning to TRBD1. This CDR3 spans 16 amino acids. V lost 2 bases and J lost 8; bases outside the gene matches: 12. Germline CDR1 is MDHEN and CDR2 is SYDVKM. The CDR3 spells CASSLPLTGVRDIQYF. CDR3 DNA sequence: TGTGCCAGCAGTTTACCCCTCACAGGGGTTCGAGACATTCAGTACTTC.

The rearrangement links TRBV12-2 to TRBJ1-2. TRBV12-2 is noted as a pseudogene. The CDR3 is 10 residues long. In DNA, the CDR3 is TGCAAGCGGCAAGGCTATGGCTACACCTTC. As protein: CKRQGYGYTF.

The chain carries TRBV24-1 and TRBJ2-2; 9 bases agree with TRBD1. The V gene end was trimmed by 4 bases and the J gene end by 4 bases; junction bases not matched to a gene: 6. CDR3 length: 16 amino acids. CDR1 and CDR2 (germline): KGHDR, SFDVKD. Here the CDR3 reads CATSDADRGVTGELFF. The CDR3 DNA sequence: TGTGCCACCAGTGACGCGGACAGGGGAGTCACCGGGGAGCTGTTTTTT.

DNA for the CDR3: TGTGCCAGTAGATCATGGGATTATGGCTACACCTTC. Residues: CASRSWDYGYTF. The chain uses TRBV19 and TRBJ1-2; D unclear. The CDR3 extends over 12 amino acids. Germline loops: CDR1 LNHDA, CDR2 SQIVND (reference sequence). V was clipped by 6 bases and J by 5 bases, with 10 bases between them.

CDR3 loop: CSVEGTGIRVLGEQFF. CDR3 nucleotides: TGCAGCGTTGAGGGAACTGGTATCAGGGTACTCGGTGAGCAGTTCTTC. The chain recombines TRBV29-1 with TRBJ2-1; maybe TRBD1 (5 bases). This CDR3 region has 16 residues. The V end lost 3 bases, the J end lost 9 bases, and 24 bases lay between the germline ends. Germline V gives CDR1 SQVTM, CDR2 ANQGSEA.

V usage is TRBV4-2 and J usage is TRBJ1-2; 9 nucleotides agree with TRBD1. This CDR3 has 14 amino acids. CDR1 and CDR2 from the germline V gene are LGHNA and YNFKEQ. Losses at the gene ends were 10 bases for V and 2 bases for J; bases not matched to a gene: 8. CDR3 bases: TGTGCCACCCACTCGGACAGGGGAAACTATGGCTACACCTTC. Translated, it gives CATHSDRGNYGYTF.

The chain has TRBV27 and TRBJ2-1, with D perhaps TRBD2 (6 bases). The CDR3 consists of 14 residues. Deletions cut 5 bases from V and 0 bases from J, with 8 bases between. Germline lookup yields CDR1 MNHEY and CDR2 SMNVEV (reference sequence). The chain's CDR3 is CASSNGGSYNEQFF. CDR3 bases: TGTGCCAGCAGTAACGGGGGCTCCTACAATGAGCAGTTCTTC.

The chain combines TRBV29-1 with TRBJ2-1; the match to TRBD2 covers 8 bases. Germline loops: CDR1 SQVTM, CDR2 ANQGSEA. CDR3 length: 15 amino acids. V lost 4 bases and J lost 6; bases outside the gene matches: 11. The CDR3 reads CSVASIAGISNEQFF. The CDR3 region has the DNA TGCAGCGTTGCAAGTATAGCGGGGATTTCCAATGAGCAGTTCTTC.

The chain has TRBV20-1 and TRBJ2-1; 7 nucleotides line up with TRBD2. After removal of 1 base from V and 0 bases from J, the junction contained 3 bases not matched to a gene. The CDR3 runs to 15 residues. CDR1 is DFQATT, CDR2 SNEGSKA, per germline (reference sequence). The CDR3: CSARGGGVSYNEQFF. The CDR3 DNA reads TGCAGTGCTAGAGGGGGGGGAGTCTCCTACAATGAGCAGTTCTTC.

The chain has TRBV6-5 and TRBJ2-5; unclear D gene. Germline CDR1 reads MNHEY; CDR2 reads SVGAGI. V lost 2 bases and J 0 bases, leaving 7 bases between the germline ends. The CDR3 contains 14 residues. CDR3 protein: CASSYIADQETQYF. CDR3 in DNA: TGTGCCAGCAGTTACATTGCGGACCAAGAGACCCAGTACTTC.

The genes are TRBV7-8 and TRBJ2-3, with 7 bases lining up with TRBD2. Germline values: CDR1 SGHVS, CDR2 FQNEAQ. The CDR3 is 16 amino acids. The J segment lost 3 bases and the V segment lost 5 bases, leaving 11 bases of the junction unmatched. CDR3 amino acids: CASSAGGGSRTDTQYF. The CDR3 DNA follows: TGTGCCAGCAGCGCGGGTGGCGGGAGTCGGACAGATACGCAGTATTTT.

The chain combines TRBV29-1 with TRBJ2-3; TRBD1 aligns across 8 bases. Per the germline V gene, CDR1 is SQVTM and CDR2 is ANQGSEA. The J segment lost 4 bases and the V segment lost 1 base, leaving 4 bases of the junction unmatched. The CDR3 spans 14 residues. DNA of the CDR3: TGCAGCGTTGAAGGGACAGGGATGGCAGATACGCAGTATTTT. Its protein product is CSVEGTGMADTQYF.

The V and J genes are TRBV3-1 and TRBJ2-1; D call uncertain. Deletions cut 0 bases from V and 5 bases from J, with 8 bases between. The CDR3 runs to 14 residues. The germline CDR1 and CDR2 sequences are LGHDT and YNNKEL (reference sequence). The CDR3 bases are TGTGCCAGCAGCCAAGATTCCCTGAACAATGAGCAGTTCTTC. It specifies CASSQDSLNNEQFF.